This T cell receptor (beta chain) is drawn from a study of cytomegalovirus exposure and HLA in healthy donors. The wider study: Per a later analysis, the approximately 690 first-cohort and some 130 validation repertoires shared one platform. Study-wide points: Most TCR sequences were seen very rarely across donors, but some public TCRs occurred in many. The tendency of first-cohort TCR clusters to co-occur in the 120 or so validation repertoires emerged from a later analysis. Some TCR beta chains (roughly 150 of them) were listed as cytomegalovirus-associated.

Sequenced by immunoSEQ multiplex PCR; TCRdb stores in-frame clones only, minus some. The data contain about 160,000 clones, less than 95% of them seen just once; the ten biggest clones take up around 3%. The junction had 7 bases not matched to a gene; V was cut back by 1 base and J by 5 bases. Germline loops: CDR1 MGHRA, CDR2 YSYEKL. The CDR3 is made up of 16 amino acids. Of note for this clone: Its cognate antigen is unknown.

The chain carries TRBV4-1 and TRBJ2-5; 10 nucleotides align to TRBD2. Sequenced: PBMCs. This TCR was recovered from a woman aged 18-29 years in good health and CMV-seropositive. CDR3 residues: CASSQVLAGFSETQYF. CDR3 nucleotides: TGCGCCAGCAGCCAAGTACTAGCGGGGTTTTCGGAGACCCAGTACTTC.